The 12 T cell receptor beta chains in this list originate from one sample, sequenced in a study of blood T cell repertoires in COVID-19. Sequenced by immunoSEQ multiplex PCR; TCRdb stores in-frame clones only, minus some. In the table there are 100,000 to 150,000 clones, around 87% of which are singletons. The specimen sequenced was peripheral blood. These receptors originate from a woman in her sixties or seventies with acute or convalescent COVID-19.

The J gene is TRBJ2-1, the V gene TRBV5-1; tentative D call: TRBD2 (6 bases). Trimming pared 4 bases from V and 1 base from J, leaving 6 bases between. Germline V gene data show CDR1 as SGHRS and CDR2 as YFSETQ. This CDR3 has 13 residues. The CDR3 nucleotides read TGCGCCAGCAGCGGGGGGTCCTACAATGAGCAGTTCTTC. Translation gives CASSGGSYNEQFF.

This sequence joins TRBV29-1 and TRBJ1-2; D gene uncertain. CDR3 size: 13 residues. V was cut by 6 bases and J by 0 bases, with 11 bases left in between. CDR1 is SQVTM and CDR2 is ANQGSEA in the germline V gene. CDR3 sequence (DNA): TGCAGCGTCGGGGAAAATTCTAACTATGGCTACACCTTC. Protein sequence: CSVGENSNYGYTF.

This rearrangement joins TRBV11-2 to TRBJ2-1; TRBD2 agrees at 8 bases. J gave up 8 bases and V 1 base, and 7 bases lay outside the gene matches. This CDR3 comprises 15 residues. In germline, CDR1 is SGHAT, CDR2 FQNNGV. CDR3 DNA sequence: TGTGCCAGCAGCTTAGTAGCGGGACAATGGGATGAGCAGTTCTTC. Amino acids: CASSLVAGQWDEQFF.

The chain combines TRBV7-9 with TRBJ2-1; 7 nucleotides align to TRBD1. Germline trimming cut 1 base from V and 0 bases from J; bases unmatched to any gene: 6. Germline values: CDR1 SEHNR, CDR2 FQNEAQ (reference sequence). The CDR3 loop spans 17 amino acids. The CDR3 sequence: CASSLGTGTSSYNEQFF. The CDR3 DNA reads TGTGCCAGCAGCTTAGGGACAGGTACTAGCTCCTACAATGAGCAGTTCTTC.

The rearrangement joins TRBV3-1 (or the pseudogene TRBV3-2) to TRBJ2-5; D call uncertain. V lost 0 bases, J lost 2 bases, and 10 bases lay in between. Germline V gene lookup returns CDR1 LGHDT and CDR2 YNNKEL (reference sequence). The CDR3 runs 15 residues. The CDR3 DNA reads TGTGCCAGCAGCCAAGATCGGTTCTATCAAGAGACCCAGTACTTC. This gives the protein CASSQDRFYQETQYF.

The chain joins TRBV30 to TRBJ1-1, with TRBD1 identical over 9 bases. CDR1 is GTSNPN and CDR2 is SVGIG in the germline V gene (reference sequence). The CDR3 totals 14 residues. CDR3 sequence: CATHRGLMNTEAFF. For the CDR3, the DNA is TGTGCGACCCACAGGGGGCTGATGAACACTGAAGCTTTCTTT.

V and J are TRBV28 and TRBJ2-7; possibly TRBD2 for D (6 bases). Trimming stripped 5 bases from V and 2 bases from J, with 13 bases between. Per germline, CDR1 MDHEN and CDR2 SYDVKM. This CDR3 is 14 amino acids long. The CDR3 here is CASSPIWEAYEQYF. The CDR3 bases are TGTGCCAGCAGTCCCATTTGGGAGGCCTACGAGCAGTACTTC.

The V gene is TRBV12-5, the J gene TRBJ1-1, with TRBD1 matching over 8 bases. V trimming: 6 bases; J trimming: 0 bases; junction bases outside the gene matches: 3. Germline CDR1 LGHNT, CDR2 FRNRAP. The CDR3 spans 14 residues. As DNA, the CDR3 is TGTGCTAGTGGGGGGGACAGGCTGAACACTGAAGCTTTCTTT. This sequence encodes CASGGDRLNTEAFF.

This clone appeared a single time. The rearrangement uses TRBV3-1 (or the pseudogene TRBV3-2) and TRBJ2-1, with 11 bases that match TRBD2. J gave up 10 bases and V 2 bases, and 10 bases lay outside the gene matches. The CDR3 extends over 16 amino acids. Germline lookup yields CDR1 LGHDT and CDR2 YNNKEL (reference sequence). The CDR3 reads CASSQLTSGKGREQFF. DNA for the CDR3: TGTGCCAGCAGCCAACTGACTAGCGGGAAAGGCAGGGAGCAGTTCTTC.

The V call is TRBV12-3 or TRBV12-4, the J call TRBJ1-2; no definite D call. This CDR3 comprises 13 residues. The CDR3 bases are TGTGTCACGAAGGTTGAGGGCCTCTATGGCTACACCTTC. Protein: CVTKVEGLYGYTF.

This clone was seen more than once but under ten times. This chain uses TRBV23-1 with TRBJ2-1; D might be TRBD2 (6 bases). TRBV23-1 is given ORF status, its function remaining uncertain. This CDR3 has 15 residues. Trimming took 1 base from V and 3 from J, leaving 10 bases between them. In DNA, the CDR3 is TGCGCCAGCAGTCAATGCGGGGTTGACTACAATGAGCAGTTCTTC. As protein: CASSQCGVDYNEQFF.

The chain combines TRBV5-3 with TRBJ1-2; maybe TRBD1 (6 bases). TRBV5-3 is filed as an ORF, its function uncertain. CDR3 length equals 15 residues. The germline V and J ends were trimmed by 4 bases and 2 bases, with 15 bases remaining between them. The CDR3 DNA sequence: TGTGCCAGAAGCCTCAGGGGATCGCAAAACTATGGCTACACCTTC. Translation gives CARSLRGSQNYGYTF.